Listed below are T cell receptor beta chains from one sample, sequenced in a study of T cell repertoires in cytomegalovirus infection. These TCRs' antigens remain unknown. TCRdb passed the reads through MiXCR, listing each CDR3 protein once. The sample shows approximately 470,000 distinct CDR3 sequences, about 44% of them seen only once. Sequenced here: cultured PBMCs, sampled from culture after CMV antigen stimulation. The origin of the receptors is a human donor in good health (CMV status not recorded). Some clones in this sample may be carry-over from other donors' samples. The CDR3 runs from the conserved cysteine through the conserved F or W. A D gene is named only where the DNA matches it firmly. For some rows the clone size is stated as once, few or many, or as a class when expanded; others skip it.

size: -
length: 15
J: TRBJ2-7
V: TRBV7-2
D: TRBD1
CDR3: CASSLGGQGTYEQYF
DNA: TGTGCCAGCAGCCTGGGGGGACAGGGAACCTACGAGCAGTACTTC

size: -
length: 16
J: TRBJ1-5
V: TRBV7-2
D: -
CDR3: CASSLVPRQVDQPQHF
DNA: TGTGCCAGCAGCTTAGTGCCCCGACAGGTGGATCAGCCCCAGCATTTT

size: few
length: 14
J: TRBJ2-3
V: TRBV7-2
D: -
CDR3: CASSYPDRADTQYF
DNA: TGTGCCAGCAGCTACCCTGATAGAGCAGATACGCAGTATTTT

size: -
length: 14
J: TRBJ1-5
V: TRBV5-5
D: -
CDR3: CASSEGPFLWPQHF
DNA: TGTGCCAGCAGTGAAGGACCCTTTTTATGGCCCCAGCATTTT

size: -
length: 15
J: TRBJ2-7
V: TRBV2
D: -
CDR3: CASRGTGGGSYEQYF
DNA: TGTGCCAGCAGAGGAACAGGGGGGGGCTCCTACGAGCAGTACTTC

size: few
length: 16
J: TRBJ2-7
V: TRBV6-6
D: TRBD1
CDR3: CASSYSHRGRLYEQYF
DNA: TGTGCCAGCAGTTACTCGCACAGGGGGCGTTTGTACGAGCAGTACTTC

size: -
length: 12
J: TRBJ2-5
V: TRBV29-1
D: -
CDR3: CSGERDPWTQYF
DNA: TGCAGCGGGGAACGGGACCCCTGGACCCAGTACTTC

size: -
length: 15
J: TRBJ1-4
V: TRBV7-6
D: -
CDR3: CASSFRGPSNEKLFF
DNA: TGTGCCAGCAGCTTCCGCGGCCCCAGTAATGAAAAACTGTTTTTT

size: -
length: 14
J: TRBJ1-6
V: TRBV12-3/TRBV12-4
D: -
CDR3: CASSFSLYNSPLHF
DNA: TGTGCCAGCAGTTTTTCCCTTTATAATTCACCCCTCCACTTT

size: -
length: 15
J: TRBJ1-3
V: TRBV5-1
D: -
CDR3: CASSSTAASGNTIYF
DNA: TGCGCCAGCAGCTCAACTGCCGCATCTGGAAACACCATATATTTT

size: -
length: 14
J: TRBJ2-7
V: TRBV7-2
D: -
CDR3: CASSLFDRLAEQYF
DNA: TGTGCCAGCAGCTTATTCGACAGGCTGGCCGAGCAGTACTTC

size: -
length: 15
J: TRBJ2-2
V: TRBV11-3
D: TRBD1
CDR3: CASSSGTGYTGELFF
DNA: TGTGCCAGCAGCTCCGGGACAGGGTACACCGGGGAGCTGTTTTTT

size: few
length: 13
J: TRBJ2-5
V: TRBV7-6
D: TRBD1
CDR3: CASWGQGPETQYF
DNA: TGTGCCAGTTGGGGACAGGGCCCAGAGACCCAGTACTTC

size: few
length: 16
J: TRBJ2-3
V: TRBV15
D: -
CDR3: CATSRWMAPRKYTQYF
DNA: TGTGCCACCAGCAGGTGGATGGCCCCGAGAAAGTATACGCAGTATTTT

size: few
length: 12
J: TRBJ1-2
V: TRBV7-2
D: -
CDR3: CASSLGGVGYTF
DNA: TGTGCCAGCAGCTTGGGCGGGGTTGGCTACACCTTC

size: few
length: 14
J: TRBJ2-1
V: TRBV11-2
D: -
CDR3: CASSLRVDWDEQFF
DNA: TGTGCCAGCAGCTTAAGAGTTGACTGGGATGAGCAGTTCTTC

size: few
length: 14
J: TRBJ2-1
V: TRBV12-3/TRBV12-4
D: -
CDR3: CASSLLQEYNEQFF
DNA: TGTGCCAGCAGTCTCCTCCAAGAATACAATGAGCAGTTCTTC

size: -
length: 14
J: TRBJ2-5
V: TRBV25-1
D: -
CDR3: CASSEVTDSETQYF
DNA: TGTGCCAGCAGTGAGGTGACCGACTCAGAGACCCAGTACTTC

size: few
length: 15
J: TRBJ2-2
V: TRBV7-2
D: TRBD2
CDR3: CASSLLAGLTGELFF
DNA: TGTGCCAGCAGCTTACTAGCGGGGCTTACCGGGGAGCTGTTTTTT

size: once
length: 15
J: TRBJ2-7
V: TRBV10-3
D: TRBD2
CDR3: CAISPGTSGIYEQYF
DNA: TGTGCCATCAGCCCCGGGACTAGCGGGATCTACGAGCAGTACTTC

size: few
length: 18
J: TRBJ1-2
V: TRBV11-2
D: -
CDR3: CASSEDPESRGSSYGYTF
DNA: TGTGCCAGCAGCGAAGATCCGGAGAGCAGGGGAAGTTCCTATGGCTACACCTTC

size: few
length: 14
J: TRBJ1-1
V: TRBV7-2
D: -
CDR3: CASSSRGTITEAFF
DNA: TGTGCCAGCAGCTCGCGCGGGACGATCACTGAAGCTTTCTTT

size: once
length: 15
J: TRBJ2-1
V: TRBV7-2
D: -
CDR3: CASSLTFTTNNEQFF
DNA: TGTGCCAGCAGCCTAACTTTTACTACTAACAATGAGCAGTTCTTC

size: -
length: 13
J: TRBJ2-3
V: TRBV5-4
D: -
CDR3: CGTRAVSTDTQYF
DNA: TGTGGCACCCGAGCGGTTAGCACAGATACGCAGTATTTT

size: few
length: 16
J: TRBJ2-2
V: TRBV7-9
D: -
CDR3: CASSLGGLANTGELFF
DNA: TGTGCCAGCAGCTTGGGGGGCCTCGCGAACACCGGGGAGCTGTTTTTT

size: few
length: 13
J: TRBJ2-3
V: TRBV20-1
D: -
CDR3: CSAGDSSTDTQYF
DNA: TGCAGTGCCGGTGACAGCAGCACAGATACGCAGTATTTT

size: few
length: 13
J: TRBJ2-7
V: TRBV7-4
D: -
CDR3: CASSRGTGYEQYF
DNA: TGTGCCAGCAGCAGGGGCACAGGCTACGAGCAGTACTTC

size: -
length: 13
J: TRBJ2-2
V: TRBV12-3/TRBV12-4
D: -
CDR3: CASKTLRTGELFF
DNA: TGTGCCAGTAAGACACTACGTACCGGGGAGCTGTTTTTT

size: few
length: 16
J: TRBJ2-3
V: TRBV7-8
D: TRBD2
CDR3: CASSLGGFAGANTQYF
DNA: TGTGCCAGCAGCTTAGGGGGGTTTGCGGGAGCGAATACGCAGTATTTT

size: -
length: 14
J: TRBJ1-1
V: TRBV27
D: -
CDR3: CASSLLGRGTEAFF
DNA: TGTGCCAGCAGTTTATTAGGCCGGGGCACTGAAGCTTTCTTT

size: once
length: 16
J: TRBJ1-1
V: TRBV6-2/TRBV6-3
D: -
CDR3: CASSYGWNKEDTEAFF
DNA: TGTGCCAGCAGTTACGGGTGGAACAAGGAGGACACTGAAGCTTTCTTT

size: -
length: 14
J: TRBJ2-5
V: TRBV7-8
D: -
CDR3: CASRRRGSQETQYF
DNA: TGTGCCAGCAGGCGAAGGGGGAGCCAAGAGACCCAGTACTTC

size: -
length: 13
J: TRBJ2-7
V: TRBV7-2
D: -
CDR3: CASSLVDSYEQYF
DNA: TGTGCCAGCAGCTTAGTGGATTCCTACGAGCAGTACTTC

size: few
length: 15
J: TRBJ2-3
V: TRBV12-3/TRBV12-4
D: -
CDR3: CASSLGGAWPDTQYF
DNA: TGTGCCAGCAGTCTAGGGGGGGCCTGGCCCGATACGCAGTATTTT

size: -
length: 15
J: TRBJ2-3
V: TRBV6-2/TRBV6-3
D: TRBD1
CDR3: CASRPQGAGTDTQYF
DNA: TGTGCCAGCAGACCCCAGGGGGCTGGGACAGATACGCAGTATTTT

size: -
length: 15
J: TRBJ2-5
V: TRBV7-9
D: TRBD2
CDR3: CASSSPGGGRETQYF
DNA: TGTGCCAGCAGCTCCCCGGGCGGGGGGAGAGAGACCCAGTACTTC

size: -
length: 13
J: TRBJ2-7
V: TRBV7-2
D: -
CDR3: CASNSRVGYEQYF
DNA: TGTGCCAGCAACTCTAGGGTAGGCTACGAGCAGTACTTC

size: few
length: 14
J: TRBJ1-3
V: TRBV20-1
D: -
CDR3: CSASRANPGNTIYF
DNA: TGCAGTGCGAGTCGGGCAAATCCTGGAAACACCATATATTTT

size: few
length: 15
J: TRBJ2-2
V: TRBV7-9
D: -
CDR3: CASSPTGEDTGELFF
DNA: TGTGCCAGCAGCCCAACAGGGGAGGACACCGGGGAGCTGTTTTTT

size: many
length: 19
J: TRBJ2-1
V: TRBV7-2
D: TRBD2
CDR3: CASSPSEITSGGVYNEQFF
DNA: TGTGCCAGCAGCCCCTCGGAAATCACTAGCGGGGGGGTTTACAATGAGCAGTTCTTC

size: few
length: 14
J: TRBJ2-3
V: TRBV27
D: -
CDR3: CASSRVRGTDTQYF
DNA: TGTGCCAGCAGTCGGGTCAGGGGCACAGATACGCAGTATTTT

size: few
length: 15
J: TRBJ2-1
V: TRBV6-1
D: TRBD2
CDR3: CASSVGLAGYNEQFF
DNA: TGTGCCAGCAGTGTCGGACTAGCGGGTTACAATGAGCAGTTCTTC

size: -
length: 13
J: TRBJ2-7
V: TRBV7-2
D: -
CDR3: CASSSSGRYEQYF
DNA: TGTGCCAGCAGCTCTTCTGGGCGCTACGAGCAGTACTTC

size: few
length: 16
J: TRBJ1-4
V: TRBV18
D: -
CDR3: CASRSGVDSPNEKLFF
DNA: TGTGCCAGCCGCTCGGGGGTCGACAGCCCTAATGAAAAACTGTTTTTT

size: -
length: 16
J: TRBJ1-6
V: TRBV11-3
D: -
CDR3: CASSQQDRKGSSPLHF
DNA: TGTGCCAGCAGCCAACAGGACAGAAAAGGGTCTTCACCCCTCCACTTT

size: -
length: 19
J: TRBJ2-2
V: TRBV19
D: TRBD1
CDR3: CASSPSSGQGGGYTGELFF
DNA: TGTGCCAGTAGTCCCTCCTCCGGACAGGGTGGCGGTTACACCGGGGAGCTGTTTTTT

size: few
length: 12
J: TRBJ1-4
V: TRBV6-6
D: -
CDR3: CASSYSNEKLFF
DNA: TGTGCCAGCAGTTACTCGAATGAAAAACTGTTTTTT

size: many
length: 15
J: TRBJ1-1
V: TRBV7-2
D: -
CDR3: CASSPGRGGYTEAFF
DNA: TGTGCCAGCAGCCCGGGTCGGGGGGGCTACACTGAAGCTTTCTTT

size: -
length: 15
J: TRBJ2-7
V: TRBV6-2/TRBV6-3
D: -
CDR3: CASSIGRIPSYEQYF
DNA: TGTGCCAGCAGTATAGGGAGGATACCCTCCTACGAGCAGTACTTC

size: -
length: 15
J: TRBJ2-1
V: TRBV5-5
D: -
CDR3: CASSFGGHSYNEQFF
DNA: TGTGCCAGCAGCTTTGGGGGGCACTCCTACAATGAGCAGTTCTTC

size: few
length: 14
J: TRBJ2-3
V: TRBV12-3/TRBV12-4
D: -
CDR3: CASSLLVGADTQYF
DNA: TGTGCCAGCAGTTTATTGGTGGGGGCAGATACGCAGTATTTT

size: -
length: 19
J: TRBJ1-1
V: TRBV11-2
D: TRBD1
CDR3: CASSLDLGQGYNPNTEAFF
DNA: TGTGCCAGCAGCTTAGACCTCGGACAGGGATATAATCCAAACACTGAAGCTTTCTTT

size: -
length: 15
J: TRBJ1-1
V: TRBV6-1
D: -
CDR3: CASSAPGRISTEAFF
DNA: TGTGCCAGCAGTGCGCCCGGCAGGATCAGCACTGAAGCTTTCTTT